This entry lists 32 T cell receptor beta chains sequenced from one sample in a study of cytomegalovirus exposure and HLA in healthy donors. This PCR relied on a set of 60 Vbeta primers and 13 Jbeta primers. Assay: immunoSEQ multiplex PCR; the TCRdb copy retains only in-frame clones and omits some. The repertoire holds approximately 91,000 clones, with roughly 77% as singletons. The sample was PBMCs. The receptors were gathered from a human donor in good health.

V usage is TRBV2 and J usage is TRBJ1-5; D perhaps matches TRBD1 (5 bases). Trimming shortened V by 4 bases and J by 0 bases, and 10 bases separated the two germline ends. From germline, CDR1 is SNHLY and CDR2 FYNNEI. The CDR3 length is 15 residues. CDR3 protein: CASSAQAYSNQPQHF. DNA for the CDR3: TGTGCCAGCAGTGCACAGGCCTATAGCAATCAGCCCCAGCATTTT. Variable domain in full (rest from reference TRBV2 and TRBJ1-5): EPEVTQTPSHQVTQMGQEVILRCVPISNHLYFYWYRQILGQKVEFLVSFYNNEISEKSEIFDDQFSVERPDGSNFTLKIRSTKLEDSAMYFCASSAQAYSNQPQHFGDGTRLSIL.

This clone showed up just a few times. This chain uses TRBV6-1 with TRBJ1-2; D uncertain. CDR1 is MNHNS and CDR2 is SASEGT in the germline V gene. The CDR3 sequence is 10 residues long. V lost 7 bases to trimming and J lost 3 bases, with 3 bases between them. CDR3 in amino acids: CASNYYGYTF. CDR3 DNA sequence: TGTGCCAGCAACTACTATGGCTACACCTTC.

This chain uses TRBV7-3 with TRBJ2-5; perhaps TRBD1 as D (5 bases). The CDR3 has 13 residues. Germline V lookup: CDR1 SGHTA, CDR2 FQGTGA. Trimming left V 1 base short and J 7 bases short, with 10 bases between. The CDR3 DNA sequence: TGTGCCAGCAGCTTAATAGGGGCCGGGACCCAGTACTTC. Its translation: CASSLIGAGTQYF.

This clone was detected a few times. The chain employs TRBV6-1 and TRBJ1-1; D remains unclear. Trimming removed 6 bases at V and 1 base at J, with 6 bases between. Germline values: CDR1 MNHNS, CDR2 SASEGT. This CDR3 has 12 residues. The CDR3: CASRAGNTEAFF. DNA of the CDR3: TGTGCCAGCAGAGCAGGGAACACTGAAGCTTTCTTT.

The chain joins TRBV5-6 to TRBJ1-6; possible D gene TRBD1, 6 bases. This CDR3 spans 15 amino acids. The germline V gene encodes CDR1 SGHDT and CDR2 YYEEEE. Trimming pared 2 bases from V and 6 bases from J, leaving 12 bases between. CDR3 sequence reads: CASSFGTRFNSPLHF. The CDR3 DNA is TGTGCCAGCAGCTTTGGGACAAGATTTAATTCACCCCTCCACTTT.

This clone has more than one count but fewer than ten. The rearrangement joins TRBV5-6 to TRBJ1-4, with TRBD1 matching over 7 bases. J gave up 7 bases and V 1 base, and 7 bases lay outside the gene matches. Per the germline V gene, CDR1 is SGHDT and CDR2 is YYEEEE. The CDR3 loop spans 15 amino acids. The chain's CDR3 is CASSLRAGGVEKLFF. The CDR3 bases are TGTGCCAGCAGCTTGAGGGCAGGGGGAGTTGAAAAACTGTTTTTT.

The chain employs TRBV6-1 and TRBJ1-5, with TRBD1 identical over 9 bases. The CDR3 contains 15 residues. Germline CDR1 MNHNS, CDR2 SASEGT. V lost 5 bases and J lost 6; bases outside the gene matches: 8. The CDR3 is CASSSGTGSLQPQHF. The CDR3 DNA sequence: TGTGCCAGCAGTTCCGGGACAGGGAGTCTTCAGCCCCAGCATTTT.

The chain recombines TRBV5-5 with TRBJ2-5, with D possibly matching TRBD1 (6 bases). V was trimmed by 4 bases and J by 0 bases, leaving 10 bases between them. The CDR3 is 14 amino acids. Germline V CDR1 and CDR2: SGHKS, YYEKEE (reference sequence). The CDR3 DNA sequence: TGTGCCAGCAGCCCATGGGACAACCAAGAGACCCAGTACTTC. Protein product: CASSPWDNQETQYF.

The chain links TRBV4-1 to TRBJ2-5, with D maybe TRBD2 (6 bases). With 0 bases removed from V and 2 bases from J, the gap between germline ends came to 16 bases. CDR1 is MGHRA and CDR2 is YSYEKL in the germline V gene. The length of the CDR3 is 17 residues. The CDR3 DNA follows: TGCGCCAGCAGCCAAGATTATTTGGCAGGGAGGCAAGAGACCCAGTACTTC. It specifies CASSQDYLAGRQETQYF.

This rearrangement joins TRBV28 to TRBJ2-5, with 10 bases lining up with TRBD2. The end of the DNA fits TRBJ2-7 better, so the J call may be wrong. The CDR3 spans 15 residues. Germline V gene lookup returns CDR1 MDHEN and CDR2 SYDVKM. As DNA, the CDR3 is TGTGCCAGCAAATCCGGGACTAGCGACTCCTACGAGCAGTACTTC. Translating it yields CASKSGTSDSYEQYF.

The rearrangement uses TRBV14 and TRBJ2-1; D is undetermined. Looked up from germline, CDR1 is SGHDN and CDR2 is FVKESK. This CDR3 contains 15 residues. V lost 0 bases and J lost 5, with 11 bases in between. DNA of the CDR3: TGTGCCAGCAGCCAAGACGGTGGGCTAAACAATGAGCAGTTCTTC. It codes for CASSQDGGLNNEQFF. Full variable domain (missing parts from reference TRBV14 and TRBJ2-1): EAGVTQFPSHSVIEKGQTVTLRCDPISGHDNLYWYRRVMGKEIKFLLHFVKESKQDESGMPNNRFLAERTGGTYSTLKVQPAELEDSGVYFCASSQDGGLNNEQFFGPGTRLTVL.

This clone was detected a few times. The chain employs TRBV4-3 and TRBJ1-5, with 8 bases matching TRBD1. Germline V lookup: CDR1 LGHNA, CDR2 YSLEER. Unmatched junction bases numbered 5, after V lost 4 bases and J lost 3 bases. The CDR3 has 15 residues. CDR3 amino acids: CASSPMTGDNQPQHF. DNA of the CDR3: TGCGCCAGCAGCCCGATGACAGGGGACAATCAGCCCCAGCATTTT.

J is TRBJ2-5 and V is TRBV19, with 8 bases aligning to TRBD1. CDR3 length: 16 amino acids. CDR1 is LNHDA and CDR2 is SQIVND in the germline V gene (reference sequence). V lost 6 bases and J lost 1; bases outside the gene matches: 10. CDR3 protein: CASSHGQGGGQETQYF. CDR3 sequence (DNA): TGTGCCAGTAGCCACGGACAGGGTGGTGGCCAAGAGACCCAGTACTTC.

This clone was recorded only once. V is TRBV7-2 and J is TRBJ2-7; 9 bases match TRBD1. Germline assignment: CDR1 SGHTA and CDR2 FQGNSA. V gave up 5 bases and J gave up 3 bases; unmatched junction bases: 11. This CDR3 contains 16 residues. The CDR3: CASSATSGTGNYEQYF. Here the CDR3 DNA reads TGTGCCAGCAGCGCCACCTCCGGGACAGGGAACTACGAGCAGTACTTC. Full variable domain (remainder filled in from reference TRBV7-2 and TRBJ2-7): GAGVSQSPSNKVTEKGKDVELRCDPISGHTALYWYRQSLGQGLEFLIYFQGNSAPDKSGLPSDRFSAERTGGSVSTLTIQRTQQEDSAVYLCASSATSGTGNYEQYFGPGTRLTVT.

The gene calls are TRBV27 and TRBJ1-4; D is perhaps TRBD1 (5 bases). Trimming removed 2 bases at V and 2 bases at J, with 18 bases between. The germline V gene encodes CDR1 MNHEY and CDR2 SMNVEV (reference sequence). The CDR3 is 18 amino acids. CDR3 bases: TGTGCCAGCAGTTTAGAGGACAAGGATATCGGCACTAATGAAAAACTGTTTTTT. Its protein is CASSLEDKDIGTNEKLFF.

J is TRBJ2-4 and V is TRBV4-1, with 7 nucleotides matching TRBD2. J lost 4 bases, V lost 0 bases, and 6 bases had no gene match. This CDR3 region has 16 residues. Germline-derived CDR1 and CDR2 are MGHRA and YSYEKL. CDR3 coding DNA: TGCGCCAGCAGCCAAGAAAGGACTAGTGCAAAAAACATTCAGTACTTC. Amino acid sequence: CASSQERTSAKNIQYF.

This clone has only one observation. The rearrangement uses TRBV18 and TRBJ1-1; no clear D gene. CDR1 is KGHSH, CDR2 LQKENI, per germline. Trimming pared 3 bases from V and 10 bases from J, leaving 18 bases between. The CDR3 is 14 residues long. This chain's CDR3 is CASSPMTGVDGAFF. The CDR3 coding sequence is TGTGCCAGCTCACCGATGACCGGGGTGGACGGAGCTTTCTTT.

The chain couples TRBV29-1 to TRBJ1-2; 9 bases align to TRBD1. This CDR3 is 15 amino acids long. Germline values: CDR1 SQVTM, CDR2 ANQGSEA. V was pared by 1 base and J by 7 bases, with 10 bases of the junction left unmatched. CDR3: CSVEGGTGTTAGYTF. The CDR3 DNA sequence: TGCAGCGTTGAAGGGGGGACAGGGACGACGGCTGGCTACACCTTC. The entire variable domain, with the rest obtained from reference TRBV29-1 and TRBJ1-2, is as follows: SAVISQKPSRDICQRGTSLTIQCQVDSQVTMMFWYRQQPGQSLTLIATANQGSEATYESGFVIDKFPISRPNLTFSTLTVSNMSPEDSSIYLCSVEGGTGTTAGYTFGSGTRLTVV.

The gene calls are TRBV6-5 and TRBJ2-2; TRBD1 might be the D (6 bases). Per the germline V gene, CDR1 is MNHEY and CDR2 is SVGAGI. V lost 2 bases and J 5 bases, leaving 12 bases between the germline ends. The CDR3 has 15 amino acids. The CDR3 nucleotides read TGTGCCAGCAGTTACATCCAGGGGTGGACCGGGGAGCTGTTTTTT. It specifies CASSYIQGWTGELFF.

On this clone: The germline gene is not matched at one end of the junction; a read error may be the cause. The genes are TRBV27 and TRBJ2-7, with 10 bases that match TRBD1. Germline V gives CDR1 MNHEY, CDR2 SMNVEV (reference sequence). This CDR3 region has 14 residues. The CDR3 here is CASSLETGGYERYF. The CDR3 DNA reads TGTGCCAGCAGTTTAGAGACAGGGGGCTACGAGCGGTACTTC.

The J gene is TRBJ2-7, the V gene TRBV6-5; TRBD1 matches at 10 bases. CDR1 and CDR2 (germline): MNHEY, SVGAGI. The CDR3 is 15 residues long. J gave up 3 bases and V 0 bases, and 2 bases lay outside the gene matches. Here the CDR3 reads CASSYSGQGIYEQYF. The CDR3 DNA reads TGTGCCAGCAGTTACTCGGGACAGGGGATCTACGAGCAGTACTTC.

This clone was observed a few times. Mismatch with germline at one junction end may stem from a read error. This CDR3 is CASSRTSGNNEQFF. Here the CDR3 DNA reads TGTGCTAGCAGCCGGACTAGCGGGAACAATGAGCAGTTCTTC. The chain is built from TRBV7-7 and TRBJ2-1; 12 nucleotides match TRBD2. The V gene's germline CDR1 is SSHAT and CDR2 FNYEAQ (reference sequence). This CDR3 has 14 amino acids. Full variable domain (remainder filled in from reference TRBV7-7 and TRBJ2-1): GAGVSQSPRYKVTKRGQDVTLRCDPISSHATLYWYQQALGQGPEFLTYFNYEAQPDKSGLPSDRFSAERPEGSISTLTIQRTEQRDSAMYRCASSRTSGNNEQFFGPGTRLTVL.

This chain links TRBV27 with TRBJ2-2; 7 bases match TRBD1. J was trimmed by 4 bases and V by 2 bases; bases with no gene match: 7. Germline loops: CDR1 MNHEY, CDR2 SMNVEV (reference sequence). CDR3 length: 16 residues. CDR3 loop: CASSLRDSPSTGELFF. CDR3 DNA: TGTGCCAGCAGTTTACGGGACAGCCCGTCCACCGGGGAGCTGTTTTTT.

The chain employs TRBV29-1 and TRBJ1-1, with 7 positions matching TRBD1. Trimming at V came to 1 base and at J to 5 bases, leaving 4 bases not matched to a gene. CDR1 and CDR2 (germline): SQVTM, ANQGSEA. The CDR3 has 13 amino acids. The CDR3 sequence: CSVEGQGSTEAFF. In DNA form, the CDR3 reads TGCAGCGTTGAAGGACAGGGTAGTACTGAAGCTTTCTTT.

This clone was recorded once. V is TRBV7-9 and J is TRBJ2-7; 10 positions match TRBD1. The CDR3 is 16 amino acids. V shed 5 bases and J 6 bases; nucleotides not matched to a gene: 13. Per germline, CDR1 SEHNR and CDR2 FQNEAQ (reference sequence). The CDR3 sequence is CASSPKVRDRGGEQYF. The CDR3 coding sequence is TGTGCCAGCAGCCCCAAGGTCCGGGACAGGGGAGGCGAGCAGTACTTC.

The chain combines TRBV15 with TRBJ2-7; 9 bases are a match to TRBD2. Germline V gives CDR1 LNHNV, CDR2 YYDKDF (reference sequence). The CDR3 length is 15 residues. V lost 8 bases to trimming and J lost 2 bases; unmatched junction nucleotides: 10. In DNA form, the CDR3 reads TGTGCCACCCAAAAGGGACTAGCAGGAACCTACGAGCAGTACTTC. Its translation: CATQKGLAGTYEQYF. The full variable domain, its missing parts supplied by reference TRBV15 and TRBJ2-7, is DAMVIQNPRYQVTQFGKPVTLSCSQTLNHNVMYWYQQKSSQAPKLLFHYYDKDFNNEADTPDNFQSRRPNTSFCFLDIRSPGLGDTAMYLCATQKGLAGTYEQYFGPGTRLTVT.

This sequence joins TRBV2 and TRBJ1-5, with D maybe TRBD1 (6 bases). The CDR3 is 15 amino acids. Deletions cut 9 bases from V and 0 bases from J, with 15 bases between. Germline CDR1 is SNHLY and CDR2 is FYNNEI. Written as DNA, the CDR3 is TGTGCCAGTCAGAGCGGGGGGCATAGCAATCAGCCCCAGCATTTT. It specifies CASQSGGHSNQPQHF.

The rearrangement uses TRBV10-2 and TRBJ2-1; 9 nucleotides align to TRBD1. This CDR3 comprises 16 residues. Germline values: CDR1 WSHSY, CDR2 SAAADI. With 3 bases clipped from V and 3 bases from J, the junction kept 6 bases outside the gene matches. The CDR3 DNA follows: TGCGCCAGCAGTGAATCGAGGGACAGGGTCTACAATGAGCAGTTCTTC. As protein: CASSESRDRVYNEQFF.

The chain links TRBV7-9 to TRBJ2-1, with 8 bases identical to TRBD2. After removal of 1 base from V and 6 bases from J, the junction contained 8 bases not matched to a gene. The germline V gene has CDR1 SEHNR and CDR2 FQNEAQ (reference sequence). The CDR3 spans 16 residues. The CDR3 is CASSLGAGGLSNEQFF. The CDR3 nucleotides are TGTGCCAGCAGCTTAGGTGCGGGGGGCCTTTCCAATGAGCAGTTCTTC.

The rearrangement uses TRBV7-8 and TRBJ2-7, with 8 bases that match TRBD2. Looked up from germline, CDR1 is SGHVS and CDR2 is FQNEAQ. Germline trimming cut 10 bases from V and 6 bases from J; bases unmatched to any gene: 14. The CDR3 runs to 14 residues. This CDR3 reads CATNLGVAGGEQYF. For the CDR3, the DNA is TGTGCCACCAACTTAGGTGTGGCGGGGGGCGAGCAGTACTTC.

The chain couples TRBV7-2 to TRBJ2-7; D gene ambiguous. This CDR3 is 13 amino acids long. V lost 3 bases and J lost 4, with 10 bases in between. Germline CDR1 is SGHTA and CDR2 is FQGNSA. The CDR3 nucleotides are TGTGCCAGCAGCTTTAACCGCGGTTACGAGCAGTACTTC. Translating gives CASSFNRGYEQYF.

This rearrangement joins TRBV7-2 to TRBJ2-1, with 8 bases aligning to TRBD1. The CDR3 extends over 15 amino acids. CDR1 SGHTA and CDR2 FQGNSA come from the germline V gene. With V trimmed by 8 bases and J by 2 bases, 8 bases remained unmatched. The CDR3 bases are TGTGCCAGCCCCCCACGGACAGGGCCCTACAATGAGCAGTTCTTC. Encoded protein: CASPPRTGPYNEQFF.